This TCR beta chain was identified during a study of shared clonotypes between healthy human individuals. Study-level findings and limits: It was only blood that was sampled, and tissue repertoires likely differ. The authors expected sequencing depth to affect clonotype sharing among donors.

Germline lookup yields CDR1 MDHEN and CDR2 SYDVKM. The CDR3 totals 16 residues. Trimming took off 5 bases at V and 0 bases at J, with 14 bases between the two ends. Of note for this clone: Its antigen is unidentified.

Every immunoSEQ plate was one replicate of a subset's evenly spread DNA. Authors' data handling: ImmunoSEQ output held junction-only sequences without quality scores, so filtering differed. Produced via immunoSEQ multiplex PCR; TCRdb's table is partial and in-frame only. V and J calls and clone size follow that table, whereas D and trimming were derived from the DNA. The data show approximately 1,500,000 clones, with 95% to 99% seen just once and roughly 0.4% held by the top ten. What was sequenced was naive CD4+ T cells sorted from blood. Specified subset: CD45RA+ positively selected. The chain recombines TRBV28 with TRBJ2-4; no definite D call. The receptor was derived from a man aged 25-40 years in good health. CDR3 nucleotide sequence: TGTGCCAGCAGTCCACGCCCAACCTTAGCCAAAAACATTCAGTACTTC. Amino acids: CASSPRPTLAKNIQYF. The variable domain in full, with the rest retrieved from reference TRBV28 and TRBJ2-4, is DVKVTQSSRYLVKRTGEKVFLECVQDMDHENMFWYRQDPGLGLRLIYFSYDVKMKEKGDIPEGYSVSREKKERFSLILESASTNQTSMYLCASSPRPTLAKNIQYFGAGTRLSVL.